A selection of T cell receptor beta chains follows, all from one sample in a study of technical replicates of blood from several donors. Method: immunoSEQ multiplex PCR; TCRdb's copy keeps in-frame clones and lacks some. The table has 65,000 to 85,000 clones, roughly 96% seen once. The specimen was T cells isolated from PBMCs. The receptor source for this set is a human donor in good health. Both conserved end residues are part of each CDR3. D genes are given only for firm matches. Expanded clones get a size class; other rows say once, few or many, or leave the size out.

clone size	V gene	D gene	J gene	CDR3 protein	CDR3 DNA
NA	TRBV13	TRBD2	TRBJ2-1	CASSPLAGDGDNEQFF	TGTGCCAGCTCTCCGTTAGCGGGAGATGGTGACAATGAGCAGTTCTTC
NA	TRBV9	NA	TRBJ2-6	CASSVGYGLTGANVLTF	TGTGCCAGCAGCGTAGGCTACGGACTCACTGGGGCCAACGTCCTGACTTTC
NA	TRBV4-1	NA	TRBJ2-5	CASSPRRAGGIETQYF	TGCGCCAGCAGCCCCAGGAGGGCAGGGGGGATAGAGACCCAGTACTTC
NA	TRBV23-1	TRBD1	TRBJ1-5	CASSPGQGAKGNQPQHF	TGCGCCAGCAGTCCGGGACAGGGGGCTAAAGGCAATCAGCCCCAGCATTTT
NA	TRBV5-8	NA	TRBJ2-1	CASSFSVVRGQFF	TGTGCCAGCAGCTTTAGCGTCGTCCGGGGGCAGTTCTTC
NA	TRBV29-1	NA	TRBJ1-2	CSVGPAPYGYTF	TGCAGCGTTGGTCCAGCGCCCTATGGCTACACCTTC
NA	TRBV18	NA	TRBJ2-1	CASSPRVTEQFF	TGTGCCAGCTCACCCAGGGTCACTGAGCAGTTCTTC
NA	TRBV19	NA	TRBJ1-1	CASSMLLQGGTEAFF	TGTGCCAGTAGTATGTTACTCCAGGGAGGAACTGAAGCTTTCTTT
NA	TRBV19	NA	TRBJ1-2	CAISPGRAANYGYTF	TGTGCCATTTCGCCTGGGAGGGCGGCTAACTATGGCTACACCTTC
NA	TRBV5-4	TRBD1	TRBJ2-1	CASRDSHNEQFF	TGTGCCAGCCGGGACAGCCACAATGAGCAGTTCTTC
NA	TRBV11-2	TRBD2	TRBJ2-1	CASSLPGLAGFEQFF	TGTGCCAGCAGCTTACCGGGACTAGCGGGATTTGAGCAGTTCTTC
many	TRBV10-3	TRBD2	TRBJ2-1	CAISGTSGYNEQFF	TGTGCCATCAGTGGGACTAGCGGCTACAATGAGCAGTTCTTC
NA	TRBV6-1	NA	TRBJ1-1	CASSEIRGNTEAFF	TGTGCCAGCAGTGAGATTCGGGGGAACACTGAAGCTTTCTTT
NA	TRBV7-9	NA	TRBJ2-7	CASSFRASGRIDEQYF	TGTGCCAGCAGCTTTCGGGCGAGTGGGAGGATAGACGAGCAGTACTTC
NA	TRBV7-9	NA	TRBJ1-1	CASSLATEAFF	TGTGCCAGCAGTCTGGCCACTGAAGCTTTCTTT
NA	TRBV1	NA	TRBJ2-5	CTSSPGLAGYQETQYF	TGCACCAGCAGCCCGGGGCTAGCGGGATACCAAGAGACCCAGTACTTC
NA	TRBV19	TRBD2	TRBJ2-5	CASIGTSGKETQYF	TGTGCCAGTATTGGGACTAGCGGAAAAGAGACCCAGTACTTC
NA	TRBV2	NA	TRBJ1-1	CASCLSRNTEAFF	TGTGCCAGCTGTCTTTCTCGGAACACTGAAGCTTTCTTT
NA	TRBV4-1	NA	TRBJ2-3	CASSQGQVTDTQYF	TGCGCCAGCAGCCAAGGTCAGGTCACAGATACGCAGTATTTT
NA	TRBV5-1	TRBD2	TRBJ2-3	CASSAGTSEEDTQYF	TGCGCCAGCAGCGCGGGGACTAGCGAGGAAGATACGCAGTATTTT
once	TRBV5-4	TRBD1	TRBJ2-7	CASSFRTGGYYEQYF	TGTGCCAGCAGCTTTAGGACAGGCGGTTACTACGAGCAGTACTTC
NA	TRBV6-6	NA	TRBJ1-2	CASRELQGNGYTF	TGTGCCAGCAGGGAGCTACAGGGAAACGGCTACACCTTC
NA	TRBV5-1	NA	TRBJ1-1	CASSLLQGNTEAFF	TGCGCCAGCAGCTTGTTACAGGGGAACACTGAAGCTTTCTTT
NA	TRBV7-6	TRBD2	TRBJ2-1	CASSLTGLAGSNEQFF	TGTGCCAGCAGCTTAACGGGACTAGCGGGAAGTAATGAGCAGTTCTTC
NA	TRBV9	NA	TRBJ1-1	CASSKQGHTEAFF	TGTGCCAGCAGCAAACAGGGACACACTGAAGCTTTCTTT
NA	TRBV7-3	TRBD1	TRBJ2-1	CASSKQGVSQFF	TGTGCCAGCAGTAAGCAGGGGGTTAGCCAGTTCTTC
NA	TRBV5-4	TRBD1	TRBJ2-3	CASSRVGQGAPDTQYF	TGTGCCAGCAGCCGTGTCGGACAGGGGGCCCCAGATACGCAGTATTTT
NA	TRBV6-1	NA	TRBJ2-3	CASSEILAGGTDTQYF	TGTGCCAGCAGTGAAATCTTGGCAGGGGGCACAGATACGCAGTATTTT
NA	TRBV9	TRBD2	TRBJ2-2	CASTLTSGYTGELFF	TGTGCCAGCACCCTGACTAGCGGATACACCGGGGAGCTGTTTTTT
NA	TRBV6-5	TRBD2	TRBJ2-3	CASGLAGGLQYF	TGTGCCAGCGGACTAGCGGGAGGCTTGCAGTATTTT
once	TRBV13	NA	TRBJ2-7	CASSHSNEQYF	TGTGCCAGCAGCCATAGCAACGAGCAGTACTTC
NA	TRBV7-9	TRBD1	TRBJ2-6	CASSLKGQGASGANVLTF	TGTGCCAGCAGCTTAAAAGGACAGGGGGCGTCTGGGGCCAACGTCCTGACTTTC
NA	TRBV11-2	TRBD1	TRBJ1-2	CASSPMGQGEYGYTF	TGTGCCAGCAGCCCGATGGGACAGGGAGAGTATGGCTACACCTTC
NA	TRBV28	NA	TRBJ2-7	CASRRALRSYEQYF	TGTGCCAGCCGGCGGGCCCTACGGTCCTACGAGCAGTACTTC